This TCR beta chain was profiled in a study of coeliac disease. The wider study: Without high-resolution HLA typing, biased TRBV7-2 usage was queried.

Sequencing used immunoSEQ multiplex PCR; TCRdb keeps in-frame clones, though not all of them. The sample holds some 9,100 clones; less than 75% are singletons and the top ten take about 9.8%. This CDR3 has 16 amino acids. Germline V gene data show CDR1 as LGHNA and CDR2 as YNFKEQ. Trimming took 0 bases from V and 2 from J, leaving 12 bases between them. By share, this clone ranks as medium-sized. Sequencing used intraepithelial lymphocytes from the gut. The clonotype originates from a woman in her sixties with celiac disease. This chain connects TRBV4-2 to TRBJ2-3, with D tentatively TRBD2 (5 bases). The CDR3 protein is CASSQDRAGYTDTQYF. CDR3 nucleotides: TGTGCCAGCAGCCAAGATCGGGCGGGCTACACAGATACGCAGTATTTT.